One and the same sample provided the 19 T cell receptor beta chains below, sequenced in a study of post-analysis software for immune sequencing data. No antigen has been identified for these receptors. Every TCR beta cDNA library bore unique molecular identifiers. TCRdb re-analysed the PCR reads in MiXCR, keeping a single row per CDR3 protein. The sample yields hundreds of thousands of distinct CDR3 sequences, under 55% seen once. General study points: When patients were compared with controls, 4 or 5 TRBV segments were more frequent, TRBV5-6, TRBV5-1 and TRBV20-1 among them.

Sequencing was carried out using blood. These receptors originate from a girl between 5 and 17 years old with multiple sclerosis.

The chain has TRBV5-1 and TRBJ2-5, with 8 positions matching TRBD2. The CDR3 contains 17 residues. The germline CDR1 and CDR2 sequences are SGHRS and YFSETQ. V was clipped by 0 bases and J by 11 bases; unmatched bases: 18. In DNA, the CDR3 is TGCGCCAGCAGCTTGGAAGTGATAGCGGGGTCCAGCAATGAGCAGTACTTC. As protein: CASSLEVIAGSSNEQYF. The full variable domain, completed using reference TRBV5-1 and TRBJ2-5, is KAGVTQTPRYLIKTRGQQVTLSCSPISGHRSVSWYQQTPGQGLQFLFEYFSETQRNKGNFPGRFSGRQFSNSRSEMNVSTLELGDSALYLCASSLEVIAGSSNEQYFGPGTRLLVL.

This CDR3 reads CSVGGAGTTDTQYF. The CDR3, as DNA: TGCAGCGTCGGAGGGGCGGGAACAACAGATACGCAGTATTTT. This chain links TRBV29-1 with TRBJ2-3; D may be TRBD2 (6 bases). Germline values: CDR1 SQVTM, CDR2 ANQGSEA. The ends were cut back, 6 bases at V and 3 bases at J, with 16 bases in the middle. CDR3 size: 14 residues.

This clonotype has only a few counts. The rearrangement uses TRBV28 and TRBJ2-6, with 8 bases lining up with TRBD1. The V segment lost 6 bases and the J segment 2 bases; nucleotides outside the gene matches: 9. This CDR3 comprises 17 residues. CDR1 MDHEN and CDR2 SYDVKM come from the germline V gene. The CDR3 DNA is TGTGCCAGCAGGCCAGGACAGGGAAGAGCTGGGGCCAACGTCCTGACTTTC. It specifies CASRPGQGRAGANVLTF.

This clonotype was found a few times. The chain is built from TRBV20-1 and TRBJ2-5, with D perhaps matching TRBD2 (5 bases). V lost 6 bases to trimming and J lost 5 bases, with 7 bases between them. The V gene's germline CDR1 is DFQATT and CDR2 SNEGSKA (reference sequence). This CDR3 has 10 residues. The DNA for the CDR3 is TGCAGTGCGGGAGAGGAGACCCAGTACTTC. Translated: CSAGEETQYF.

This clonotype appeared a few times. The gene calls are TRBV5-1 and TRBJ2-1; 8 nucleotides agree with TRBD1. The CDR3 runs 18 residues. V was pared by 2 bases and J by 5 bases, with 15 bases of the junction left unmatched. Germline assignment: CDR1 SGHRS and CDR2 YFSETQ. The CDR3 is CASSFRTGRLARNNEQFF. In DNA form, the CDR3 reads TGCGCCAGCAGCTTCCGGACAGGGCGTCTAGCGAGAAACAATGAGCAGTTCTTC.

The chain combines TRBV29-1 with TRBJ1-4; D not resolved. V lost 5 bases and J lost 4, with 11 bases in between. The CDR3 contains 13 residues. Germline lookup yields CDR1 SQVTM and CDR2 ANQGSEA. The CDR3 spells CSVWTAFNEKLFF. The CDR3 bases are TGCAGCGTTTGGACGGCCTTTAATGAAAAACTGTTTTTT. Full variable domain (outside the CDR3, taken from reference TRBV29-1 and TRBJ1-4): SAVISQKPSRDICQRGTSLTIQCQVDSQVTMMFWYRQQPGQSLTLIATANQGSEATYESGFVIDKFPISRPNLTFSTLTVSNMSPEDSSIYLCSVWTAFNEKLFFGSGTQLSVL.

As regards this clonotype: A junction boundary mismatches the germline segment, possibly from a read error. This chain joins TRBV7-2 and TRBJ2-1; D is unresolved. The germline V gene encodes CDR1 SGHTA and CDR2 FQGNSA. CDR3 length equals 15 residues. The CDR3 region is CAGSLTARAYNEQFF. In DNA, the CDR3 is TGTGCCGGCAGCTTAACGGCCCGGGCCTACAATGAGCAGTTCTTC.

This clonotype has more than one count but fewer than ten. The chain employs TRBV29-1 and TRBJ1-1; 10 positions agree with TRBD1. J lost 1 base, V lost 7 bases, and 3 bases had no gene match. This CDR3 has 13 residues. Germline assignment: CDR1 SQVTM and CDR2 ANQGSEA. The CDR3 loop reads CSAGTGENTEAFF. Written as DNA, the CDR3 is TGCAGCGCGGGGACAGGGGAGAACACTGAAGCTTTCTTT.

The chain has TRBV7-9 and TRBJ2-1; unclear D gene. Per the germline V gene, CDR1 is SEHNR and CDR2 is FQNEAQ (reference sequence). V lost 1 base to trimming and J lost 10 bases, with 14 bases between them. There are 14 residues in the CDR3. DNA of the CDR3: TGTGCCAGCAGCTTAGTGTGGACCACCAGAGAGCAGTTCTTC. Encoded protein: CASSLVWTTREQFF.

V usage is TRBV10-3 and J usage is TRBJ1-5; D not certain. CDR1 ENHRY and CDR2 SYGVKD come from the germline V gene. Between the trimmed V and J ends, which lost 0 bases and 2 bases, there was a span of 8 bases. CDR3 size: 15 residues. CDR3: CAISESMDGNQPQHF. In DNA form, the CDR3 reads TGTGCCATCAGTGAGTCGATGGACGGCAATCAGCCCCAGCATTTT.

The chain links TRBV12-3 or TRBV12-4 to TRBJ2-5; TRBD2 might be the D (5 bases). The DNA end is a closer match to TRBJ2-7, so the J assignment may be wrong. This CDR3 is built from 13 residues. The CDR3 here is CASTSDFSREQYF. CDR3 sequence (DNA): TGTGCCAGCACTTCGGACTTTTCCCGCGAGCAGTACTTC.

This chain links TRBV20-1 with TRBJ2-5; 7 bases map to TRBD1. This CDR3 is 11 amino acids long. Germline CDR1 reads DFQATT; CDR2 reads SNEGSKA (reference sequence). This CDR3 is CRTGNQETQYF. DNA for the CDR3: TGCAGGACAGGGAACCAAGAGACCCAGTACTTC.

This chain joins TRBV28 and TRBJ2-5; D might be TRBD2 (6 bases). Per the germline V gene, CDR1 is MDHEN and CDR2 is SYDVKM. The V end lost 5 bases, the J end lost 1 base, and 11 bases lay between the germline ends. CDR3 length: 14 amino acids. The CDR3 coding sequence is TGTGCCAGCAGTGAGGAGGGGCGCCAAGAGACCCAGTACTTC. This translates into CASSEEGRQETQYF. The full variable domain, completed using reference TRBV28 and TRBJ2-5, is DVKVTQSSRYLVKRTGEKVFLECVQDMDHENMFWYRQDPGLGLRLIYFSYDVKMKEKGDIPEGYSVSREKKERFSLILESASTNQTSMYLCASSEEGRQETQYFGPGTRLLVL.

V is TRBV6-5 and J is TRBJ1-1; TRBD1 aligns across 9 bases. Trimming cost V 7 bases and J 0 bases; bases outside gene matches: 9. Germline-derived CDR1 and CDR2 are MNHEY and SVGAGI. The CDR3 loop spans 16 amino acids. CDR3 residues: CASIPHGQGMNTEAFF. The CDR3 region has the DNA TGTGCCAGCATCCCACACGGACAGGGGATGAACACTGAAGCTTTCTTT.

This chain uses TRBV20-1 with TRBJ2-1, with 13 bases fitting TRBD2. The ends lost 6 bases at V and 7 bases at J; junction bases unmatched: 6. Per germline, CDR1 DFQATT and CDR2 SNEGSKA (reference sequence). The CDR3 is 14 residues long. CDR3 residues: CSAGGGLAGNEQFF. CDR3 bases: TGCAGTGCCGGCGGGGGACTAGCGGGAAATGAGCAGTTCTTC.

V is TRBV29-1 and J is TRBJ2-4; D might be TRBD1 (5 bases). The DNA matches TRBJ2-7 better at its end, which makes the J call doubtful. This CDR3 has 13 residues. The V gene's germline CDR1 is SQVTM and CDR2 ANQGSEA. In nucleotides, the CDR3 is TGCAGCGTTGCTTGGGGCAGGGCGTACGAGCAGTACTTC. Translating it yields CSVAWGRAYEQYF.

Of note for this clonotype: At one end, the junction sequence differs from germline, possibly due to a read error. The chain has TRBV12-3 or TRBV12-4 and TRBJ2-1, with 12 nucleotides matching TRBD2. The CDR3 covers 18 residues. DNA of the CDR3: TGTGCCAGCAGTTTAGCGCGAAGCACTAGCGGGAGGTGGAATGACCAGTTCTTC. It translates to CASSLARSTSGRWNDQFF.

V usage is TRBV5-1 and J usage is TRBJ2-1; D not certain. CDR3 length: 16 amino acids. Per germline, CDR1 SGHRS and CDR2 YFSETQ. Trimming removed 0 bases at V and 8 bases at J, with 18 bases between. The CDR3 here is CASSLALSPYIHEQFF. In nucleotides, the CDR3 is TGCGCCAGCAGCTTGGCCTTGAGTCCATATATCCATGAGCAGTTCTTC.

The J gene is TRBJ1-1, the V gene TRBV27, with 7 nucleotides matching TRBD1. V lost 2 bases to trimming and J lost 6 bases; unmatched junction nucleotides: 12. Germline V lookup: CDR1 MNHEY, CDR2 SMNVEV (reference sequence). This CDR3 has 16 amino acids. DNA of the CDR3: TGTGCCAGCAGTTTAAAAGGGGGCCCCTCGGGGGCTGAAGCTTTCTTT. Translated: CASSLKGGPSGAEAFF.